This entry features one T cell receptor beta chain sequence. Its antigen is currently not known. Per-base qualities were not stored, and no clone one base away is much larger. The sample belongs to a study of cytomegalovirus exposure and HLA in healthy donors (dated by TCRdb to about 2017). For context, the study as a whole: An earlier analysis of more than 550 of the donors reported around 280 Gb of sequence data and 117 million unique TCR beta sequences obtained from some 170 million T cells. An early release covering roughly 580 HLA-typed donors comprised approximately 290 gigabases of sequencing data and around 86 million unique TCR sequences. The genetic ancestry cluster associated with self-reported Caucasian donors included 81% of the roughly 360 genotyped donors. The study aimed to test whether cataloging public T cell receptors could reveal signatures of past pathogen exposure. The T cell repertoires of 550 to 850 subjects were profiled by immunosequencing and related to cytomegalovirus serostatus. Along with the approximately 700-subject first cohort, a separate validation cohort of roughly 110 different subjects was used. The study combined high-throughput TCR immunosequencing, statistical association of individual TCRs with disease status, and machine learning to predict cytomegalovirus infection status. A later analysis re-examined previously published TCR beta repertoires from about 700 donors and added high-resolution HLA genotyping to investigate patterns of TCR occurrence. Rather than drawing on any new phenotypic data, the later analysis identified candidate immune exposures from TCR beta sequences and the way those sequences occurred across donors. An earlier analysis of several hundred of the donors applied high-throughput TCR beta sequencing to assess whether each TCR beta V gene segment acted as functional or pseudogenic. Donor age, sex, ethnicity and CMV serostatus were compiled alongside the repertoire data. A later genetic analysis used genome-wide SNP genotypes for about 65% of the roughly 670 donors, treating that subset as a discovery cohort. Every discovery cohort repertoire had been produced on one sequencing platform. Both class I and class II loci were covered by HLA typing, at four-digit resolution. Typing coverage differed by locus: A, B, C, DRB1 and DQB1 were typed in about 629-630 donors, DQA1 in roughly 500, DPA1 in 600 to 610, and DPB1 in 472. Because of strong linkage in the cohort, five DR-DQ haplotypes were treated as single units for association and clustering. Across about 380 genotyped donors of the cohort, an average of roughly 200,000 unique TCR beta nucleotide sequences per donor were sequenced, and 15% to 20% of those sequences were non-productive. Study-wide conclusions, independent of this receptor: In both the original and validation cohorts, the classifier was reported to diagnose cytomegalovirus status with high specificity and sensitivity. A cluster of highly shared sequence variants was judged likely to be a technical artifact of the sequencing pipeline. Because HLA typing was missing for some donors at each locus, association tests included only the typed subset. A later analysis found that TCR association rates varied across HLA loci, with DRB1 alleles showing the most associated TCRs and HLA-C alleles the fewest. Broadly in line with IMGT annotations, most TCR beta V segments showed up in productive rearrangements about 87% or about 30% of the time in an earlier analysis of a few hundred of the donors. A few of the identified cytomegalovirus-associated TCR beta chains were confirmed in vitro to be specific for cytomegalovirus antigens. For the cohort, immune exposure information was limited to CMV serostatus. The authors suggested that the approach could potentially be extended to other disease states and immunological phenotypes. The study listed 164 TCR beta chains as associated with cytomegalovirus. Strong co-occurrence of HLA alleles, especially DR and DQ, made assigning TCR associations to individual alleles difficult. Because counts were too low, about 18 rarely observed V segments, including chromosome 9 orphons, were excluded from the earlier analysis of several hundred of the donors. In a later analysis, HLA-associated TCR beta chains showed more clonal expansion and lower generation probabilities than non-associated chains that were equally common. In a later genetic analysis, fewer N-insertions in productive TCRs were reported among donors in an Asian-associated ancestry cluster than the 666-donor mean. Linkage disequilibrium might explain the correlated functional status among segregating V segments, but an unknown experimental factor could not be excluded. While some public TCRs were present in many individuals, most TCR sequences turned up only very rarely across donors. In a later analysis, about 17,000 TCR beta sequences were associated with specific HLA alleles at a false discovery rate of 0.05. Several of the top co-occurrence clusters appeared to be linked to parvovirus B19, influenza, CMV and Epstein-Barr virus, according to a later analysis. The 87-base-pair reads could not distinguish some IMGT-functional V segments, including TRBV6-2 and TRBV6-3, so those segments were excluded. Roughly uniform sequencing depth across donors was assumed in presence/absence analyses, although this assumption may not hold. This cohort had only TCR beta chains sequenced, and the lack of alpha or paired-chain data limited which features could be detected. A further reported finding was that TCR beta sequences accurately predicted the HLA-A and HLA-B alleles for most subjects in the first cohort. According to a later analysis, most CMV-associated TCR beta chains appeared to be HLA-restricted, and the HLA associations seemed to be driven largely by CMV exposure. A later genetic analysis associated a missense DCLRE1C variant with V-gene and J-gene trimming of TCR beta chains, and an independent cohort replicated the association.

In total, roughly 670 healthy bone marrow donors made up the cohort. All cohort members were sampled while nominally healthy, although unrecorded immune exposures were likely present. The donor was CMV seronegative and was included in the group of a few hundred seronegative cohort members. A peripheral blood sample was collected from each donor, and TCR beta sequencing was performed on peripheral blood mononuclear cells. The Qiagen DNeasy Blood Extraction Kit was used to extract genomic DNA from the blood cell samples. Trimming at the junction amounts to 0 bases on V and 0 bases on J, and the germline ends lie 12 bases apart. There are 17 amino acids in the CDR3, from cysteine to phenylalanine inclusive. The read is trimmed to its CDR3 DNA, 51 bases read in frame from base 1. Looking up the germline V gene (reference sequence) yields CDR1 LNHNV and CDR2 YYDKDF. Receptor libraries were prepared by the immunoSEQ multiplex PCR assay. For the multiplex PCR, a mixture combining 60 forward primers for TCR Vbeta segments and 13 reverse primers for TCR Jbeta segments was used. Amplification of the CDR3 region of rearranged TCR beta genes was performed with a multiplex PCR assay on genomic DNA. Amplified TCR beta libraries were sequenced as 87-base-pair reads on the Illumina HiSeq System. The original methods were these. In a later analysis, around 80 million unique TCR beta chains were counted across the approximately 670 repertoires, and roughly 10 million of these chains were shared by at least two donors. Raw reads were error-corrected and collapsed into unique sequences by a nearest-neighbor algorithm in which closely related sequences were merged to remove PCR and sequencing errors. Alignment of CDR3 sequences to IMGT reference sequences was used to assign V, D and J gene segments. For a sequence to be retained, a match of at least six nucleotides to both a V gene segment and a J gene segment was required. Rearrangements were called productive when the CDR3 lacked stop codons and stayed in frame with V and J; all others were non-productive. CDR3 was defined according to IMGT convention as the region running from the second conserved V-encoded cysteine to the conserved J-encoded phenylalanine. Sequences without an unambiguous match to a single V gene segment were excluded from the earlier analysis of approximately 560 of the donors. In an earlier analysis of more than 500 of the donors, a V segment was called functional when productive rearrangements were above 56.7%, and segregating when the standard deviation between donors exceeded 5%. To diagnose cytomegalovirus status from the catalog of TCR beta chain sequences, a statistical classification framework was built. In a later analysis, TCR nucleotide sequences were compared against IMGT/GENE-DB human TR gene sequences so that V and J genes could be assigned. A later analysis assigned CDR3 sequences and most-parsimonious VDJ recombination scenarios with the TCRdist pipeline. A later analysis defined each TCR beta chain by its CDR3 amino acid sequence plus V-gene family, and excluded reads lacking a unique V-gene family. A later analysis removed 550 to 700 highly shared, low-generation-probability nucleotide sequences to deal with suspected cross-contamination and a sequencing artifact. In a later analysis, a clonal expansion index for each public chain was calculated from normalized within-repertoire ranks of inferred template counts. In a later analysis, generation probabilities were computed with a VDJ recombination model fitted to out-of-frame rearrangements, and the resulting probabilities were checked against IGoR. A later analysis scored TCR-TCR, TCR-HLA and TCR-CMV co-occurrence with hypergeometric tests, applying a repertoire-size bias correction to TCR pairs. A later analysis estimated false discovery rates by permuting HLA or CMV assignments 20 times. In a later analysis, co-occurring TCRs were grouped with DBSCAN, and TCRdist sequence similarity was added when clustering was performed within HLA-allele-positive subsets. Repertoires with fewer than 30,000 or more than 120,000 public chains, plus five repertoires with anomalous nucleotide sharing, were excluded from co-occurrence clustering. Not all clones reach the TCRdb copy of this immuneACCESS table, which keeps in-frame sequences only. Checked studies attribute under half of the gap to unresolved V genes and leave the rest unexplained. The V and J calls and clone size come from that table; D and trimming were worked out from the DNA. The sample table holds 99,000 or so clones, of which about 16% were seen once. The ten largest clones take up roughly 0.79% of the sample.

Rearrangement joined TRBV15 to TRBJ1-3; TRBD1 might be the D gene, on 5 matching bases. The sample comprised PBMCs. This clonotype was sampled from a female donor in good health and CMV-seronegative. The CDR3 protein: CATSRDRQLHSGNTIYF. The DNA sequence follows: TGTGCCACCAGCAGAGATCGACAGCTACACTCTGGAAACACCATATATTTT.